The 18 T cell receptor beta chains in this list originate from one sample, sequenced in a study of shared clonotypes between healthy human individuals (dated by TCRdb to the early 2020s). The method was the immunoSEQ multiplex PCR assay. TCRdb obtained this table from immuneACCESS and retained in-frame rearrangements with V and J assigned. These tables miss some clones; where compared with another copy, unresolved V genes account for less than half of the shortfall, and the remainder is unexplained. The sample yields approximately 1.5 million clones; 98% were counted once. Of the sample, 0.36% falls within the top ten clones. Input material: naive CD4+ T cells sorted from blood. Sample cell subset or site, as interpreted from the label and publication: CD45RA+ positively selected. Receptors originate from a man aged 30-40 years in good health.

The V and J genes are TRBV6-1 and TRBJ2-2; TRBD2 matches at 8 bases. The CDR3 covers 14 residues. V shed 6 bases and J 0 bases; nucleotides not matched to a gene: 0. CDR1 is MNHNS and CDR2 is SASEGT in the germline V gene. Here the CDR3 reads CASRLAANTGELFF. Written as DNA, the CDR3 is TGTGCCAGCAGACTAGCGGCGAACACCGGGGAGCTGTTTTTT.

The chain employs TRBV6-4 and TRBJ2-3; D is perhaps TRBD2 (5 bases). The length of the CDR3 is 15 residues. V shed 0 bases and J shed 2 bases, with 9 bases lying between them. CDR1 and CDR2 (germline): MRHNA, SNTAGT. CDR3 region: CASSDSWTATDTQYF. The DNA of the CDR3 is TGTGCCAGCAGTGACTCGTGGACTGCCACAGATACGCAGTATTTT.

In regard to this clone: The same CDR3 can be traced to other DNA sequences in this sample. The chain joins TRBV19 to TRBJ2-3; unclear D gene. V was trimmed by 3 bases and J by 5 bases, leaving 3 bases between them. CDR1 is LNHDA, CDR2 SQIVND, per germline (reference sequence). The CDR3 length is 11 residues. This CDR3 reads CASSMGDTQYF. In DNA, the CDR3 is TGTGCCAGTAGTATGGGAGATACGCAGTATTTT.

The rearrangement joins TRBV28 to TRBJ2-3; D assignment may be TRBD1 or TRBD2 (5 bases each). Between the trimmed V and J ends, which lost 4 bases and 6 bases, there was a span of 20 bases. Germline CDR1 and CDR2: MDHEN and SYDVKM. This CDR3 is built from 16 residues. The CDR3 here is CASSSFSGRGSDTQYF. The CDR3 DNA sequence: TGTGCCAGCAGTTCGTTCTCGGGACGGGGTTCCGATACGCAGTATTTT.

The V call is TRBV5-6, the J call TRBJ2-7; D assignment may be TRBD1 or TRBD2 (5 bases each). Germline assignment: CDR1 SGHDT and CDR2 YYEEEE. CDR3 length: 16 residues. Trimming took 4 bases from V and 2 from J, leaving 19 bases between them. The CDR3 loop is CASSPAPKGRTYEQYF. Written as DNA, the CDR3 is TGTGCCAGCAGCCCCGCGCCGAAGGGGAGAACCTACGAGCAGTACTTC.

The chain links TRBV6-5 to TRBJ1-1; D remains ambiguous. The CDR3 spans 14 residues. The ends were cut back, 5 bases at V and 4 bases at J, with 14 bases in the middle. Germline lookup yields CDR1 MNHEY and CDR2 SVGAGI. In DNA form, the CDR3 reads TGTGCCAGCAGTACACGCTTTAGTGGCACTGAAGCTTTCTTT. This encodes CASSTRFSGTEAFF.

V is TRBV29-1 and J is TRBJ2-2, with D uncertain. V lost 5 bases and J lost 5, with 12 bases in between. The V gene's germline CDR1 is SQVTM and CDR2 ANQGSEA. The CDR3 extends over 13 amino acids. CDR3 sequence (DNA): TGCAGCGTTTCAGCAAAAACTACCGGGGAGCTGTTTTTT. Amino acid sequence: CSVSAKTTGELFF.

This chain links TRBV7-2 with TRBJ2-5; 10 nucleotides align to TRBD1. Germline lookup yields CDR1 SGHTA and CDR2 FQGNSA. The junction had 8 bases not matched to a gene; V was cut back by 5 bases and J by 5 bases. The CDR3 extends over 15 amino acids. CDR3 in DNA: TGTGCCAGCAGCCTAGACAGGGGGCAAGGGGAGACCCAGTACTTC. Its translation is CASSLDRGQGETQYF.

The chain links TRBV27 to TRBJ2-3; 8 bases fit TRBD1. The J segment lost 4 bases and the V segment lost 2 bases, leaving 2 bases of the junction unmatched. This CDR3 has 14 residues. The germline gives CDR1 MNHEY, CDR2 SMNVEV (reference sequence). The CDR3: CASSLQGAADTQYF. CDR3 DNA: TGTGCCAGCAGTTTACAGGGGGCCGCAGATACGCAGTATTTT.

The chain has TRBV5-8 and TRBJ2-7; no clear D gene. Trimming took off 6 bases at V and 2 bases at J, with 18 bases between the two ends. Germline CDR1 is SGHTS and CDR2 is YDEGEE. The CDR3 totals 15 residues. The CDR3 DNA reads as TGTGCCAGCACAGCTTGGGTCTCGATTACCTACGAGCAGTACTTC. Its protein product is CASTAWVSITYEQYF.

The gene calls are TRBV18 and TRBJ1-1, with D tentatively TRBD1 (6 bases). The CDR3 consists of 12 residues. Between the trimmed V and J ends, which lost 5 bases and 10 bases, there was a span of 14 bases. Germline values: CDR1 KGHSH, CDR2 LQKENI. The CDR3 sequence is CASSYRVTGAFF. CDR3 nucleotides: TGTGCCAGCTCATACAGGGTAACGGGAGCTTTCTTT.

The chain has TRBV5-1 and TRBJ2-3; D is perhaps TRBD1 (6 bases). Per germline, CDR1 SGHRS and CDR2 YFSETQ. The CDR3 totals 16 residues. V lost 0 bases to trimming and J lost 0 bases, with 11 bases between them. The CDR3 is CASSLAGTSSTDTQYF. In DNA form, the CDR3 reads TGCGCCAGCAGCTTGGCCGGGACATCGAGCACAGATACGCAGTATTTT.

The V and J genes are TRBV7-2 and TRBJ2-7; 11 bases are a match to TRBD1. This CDR3 is built from 14 residues. CDR1 is SGHTA and CDR2 is FQGNSA in the germline V gene. Germline trimming cut 3 bases from V and 6 bases from J; bases unmatched to any gene: 4. The CDR3 nucleotides are TGTGCCAGCAGCTTGGACAGGGGGCATCGCGAGCAGTACTTC. As protein: CASSLDRGHREQYF.

This clone occurred a few times. The rearrangement joins TRBV29-1 to TRBJ2-3; D is ambiguous. V was pared by 8 bases and J by 0 bases, with 6 bases between. CDR1 and CDR2 from the germline V gene are SQVTM and ANQGSEA. The CDR3 sequence is 11 residues long. CDR3 region: CSTSSTDTQYF. In DNA, the CDR3 is TGCAGCACTTCTAGCACAGATACGCAGTATTTT.

J is TRBJ2-3 and V is TRBV28, with TRBD1 as a possible D gene (5 bases). Per germline, CDR1 MDHEN and CDR2 SYDVKM. V gave up 8 bases and J gave up 0 bases, with 21 bases separating them. The CDR3 is made up of 17 amino acids. The CDR3 DNA reads TGTGCCAGCTCAAAAGGGGAACGGCTTACTAGCACAGATACGCAGTATTTT. This sequence encodes CASSKGERLTSTDTQYF.

This chain joins TRBV29-1 and TRBJ2-1; D not resolved. The V end lost 0 bases, the J end lost 8 bases, and 5 bases lay between the germline ends. This CDR3 region has 11 residues. Germline V gene data show CDR1 as SQVTM and CDR2 as ANQGSEA. CDR3 protein: CSVEDLDEQFF. The CDR3 bases are TGCAGCGTTGAAGATCTGGATGAGCAGTTCTTC.

The chain employs TRBV19 and TRBJ2-4; weak D call: TRBD1 (5 bases). Per the germline V gene, CDR1 is LNHDA and CDR2 is SQIVND (reference sequence). V gave up 1 base and J gave up 1 base, with 8 bases separating them. The CDR3 is made up of 15 amino acids. CDR3 sequence reads: CASSIAPGAKNIQYF. CDR3 bases: TGTGCCAGTAGTATAGCCCCAGGGGCCAAAAACATTCAGTACTTC.

This clone has only a few counts. The CDR3 DNA reads TGTGCCAGCAGCTCCTATAGCAGGTGGCTAGCGGGAGAAGAGCAGTACTTC. This sequence encodes CASSSYSRWLAGEEQYF. The chain combines TRBV11-3 with TRBJ2-7; 10 positions match TRBD2. The CDR3 is made up of 17 amino acids. Per the germline V gene, CDR1 is SGHNT and CDR2 is YENEEA. Trimming took 4 bases from V and 7 from J; bases not matched to a gene: 16.